This paragraph covers one T cell receptor (beta chain) sequence. What it recognizes is unknown. Clones were read by immunoSEQ multiplex PCR, and TCRdb kept only the in-frame ones, dropping some. Counted here are around 450,000 clones, around 90% occurring once; the ten biggest clones make up over 9%. This sample's treatment: 15 to 20 received Ad26.COV2.S at low or high dose, single or two shots; five or six received placebo; per-sample allocation not given. Sampling was done on day 63 after the first vaccine or placebo injection. The sample comes from a study of Ad26.COV2.S vaccination and SARS-CoV-2 variants. Study information: Administration of Ad26.COV2.S was intramuscular, either once or twice 56 days apart. Study findings and constraints: Substantial response breadth was reportedly seen for spike-specific CD8+ and CD4+ T cells after vaccination.

J was trimmed by 4 bases and V by 4 bases; bases with no gene match: 7. CDR1 and CDR2 from the germline V gene are SGDLS and YYNGEE. The CDR3 loop spans 14 amino acids. The TCR was taken from a person between 18 and 60 years old who received the Ad26.COV2.S COVID-19 vaccine or a placebo. The sample consisted of peripheral blood, taken in a trial of Ad26.COV2.S vaccine versus placebo. This chain links TRBV9 with TRBJ2-7; 8 bases are a match to TRBD1. The CDR3 DNA sequence: TGTGCCAGCAGCCCCGGGACAGGACATTACGAGCAGTACTTC. This translates into CASSPGTGHYEQYF.